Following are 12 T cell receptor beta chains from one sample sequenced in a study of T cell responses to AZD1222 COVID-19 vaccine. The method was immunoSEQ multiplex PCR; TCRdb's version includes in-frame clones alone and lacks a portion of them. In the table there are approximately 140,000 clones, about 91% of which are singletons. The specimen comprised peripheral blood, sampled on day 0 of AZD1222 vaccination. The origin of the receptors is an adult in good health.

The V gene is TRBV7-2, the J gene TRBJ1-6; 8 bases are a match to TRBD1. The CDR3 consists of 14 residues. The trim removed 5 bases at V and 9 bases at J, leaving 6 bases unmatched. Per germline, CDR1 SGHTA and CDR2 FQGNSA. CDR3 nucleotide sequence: TGTGCCAGCAGCCCGGGGGACAGGTTTTCACCCCTCCACTTT. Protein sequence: CASSPGDRFSPLHF.

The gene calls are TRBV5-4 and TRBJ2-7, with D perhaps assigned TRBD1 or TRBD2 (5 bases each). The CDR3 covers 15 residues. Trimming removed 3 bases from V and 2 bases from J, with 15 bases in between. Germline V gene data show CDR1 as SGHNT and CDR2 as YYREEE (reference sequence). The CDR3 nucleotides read TGTGCCAGCAGCTCTCCCGGGACGGGCACCTACGAGCAGTACTTC. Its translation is CASSSPGTGTYEQYF.

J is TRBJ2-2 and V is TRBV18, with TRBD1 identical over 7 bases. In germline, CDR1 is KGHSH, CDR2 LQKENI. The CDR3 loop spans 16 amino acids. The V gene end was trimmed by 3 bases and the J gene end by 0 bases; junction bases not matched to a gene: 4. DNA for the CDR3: TGTGCCAGCTCACCGGACAGGTCCACGAACACCGGGGAGCTGTTTTTT. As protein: CASSPDRSTNTGELFF.

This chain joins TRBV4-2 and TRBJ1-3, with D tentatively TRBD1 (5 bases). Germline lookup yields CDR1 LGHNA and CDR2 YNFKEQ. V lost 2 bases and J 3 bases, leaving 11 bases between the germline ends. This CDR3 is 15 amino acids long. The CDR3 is CASSQPDSLGNTIYF. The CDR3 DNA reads TGTGCCAGCAGCCAACCAGACAGCCTTGGAAACACCATATATTTT.

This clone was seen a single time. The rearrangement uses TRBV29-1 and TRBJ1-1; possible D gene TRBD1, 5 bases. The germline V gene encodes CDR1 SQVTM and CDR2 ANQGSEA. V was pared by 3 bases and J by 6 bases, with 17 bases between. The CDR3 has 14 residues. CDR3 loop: CSVDFLGPLPEAFF. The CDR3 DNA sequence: TGCAGCGTTGATTTTTTGGGGCCGCTTCCTGAAGCTTTCTTT.

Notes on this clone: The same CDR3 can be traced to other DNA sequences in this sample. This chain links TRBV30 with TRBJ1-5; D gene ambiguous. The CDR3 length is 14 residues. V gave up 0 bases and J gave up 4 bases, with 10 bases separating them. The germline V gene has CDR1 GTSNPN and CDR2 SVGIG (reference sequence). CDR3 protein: CAWSVGPGNQPQHF. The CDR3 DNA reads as TGTGCCTGGAGTGTTGGTCCTGGGAATCAGCCCCAGCATTTT. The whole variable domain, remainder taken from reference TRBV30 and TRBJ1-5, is SQTIHQWPATLVQPVGSPLSLECTVEGTSNPNLYWYRQAAGRGLQLLFYSVGIGQISSEVPQNLSASRPQDRQFILSSKKLLLSDSGFYLCAWSVGPGNQPQHFGDGTRLSIL.

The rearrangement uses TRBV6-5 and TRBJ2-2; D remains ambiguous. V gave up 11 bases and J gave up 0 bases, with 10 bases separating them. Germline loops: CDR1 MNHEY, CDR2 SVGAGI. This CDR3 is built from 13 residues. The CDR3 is CACVGTNTGELFF. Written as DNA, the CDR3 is TGTGCCTGCGTGGGGACGAACACCGGGGAGCTGTTTTTT.

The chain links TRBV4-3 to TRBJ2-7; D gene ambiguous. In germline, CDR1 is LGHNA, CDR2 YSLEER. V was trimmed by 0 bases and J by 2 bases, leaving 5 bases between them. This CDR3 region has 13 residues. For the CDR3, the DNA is TGCGCCAGCAGCCAAGATTACGCCTACGAGCAGTACTTC. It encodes CASSQDYAYEQYF.

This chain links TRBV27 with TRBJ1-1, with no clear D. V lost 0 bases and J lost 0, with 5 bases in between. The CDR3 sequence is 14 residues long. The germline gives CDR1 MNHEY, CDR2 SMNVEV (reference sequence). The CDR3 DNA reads TGTGCCAGCAGTTTATCCCCCTTGAACACTGAAGCTTTCTTT. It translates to CASSLSPLNTEAFF.

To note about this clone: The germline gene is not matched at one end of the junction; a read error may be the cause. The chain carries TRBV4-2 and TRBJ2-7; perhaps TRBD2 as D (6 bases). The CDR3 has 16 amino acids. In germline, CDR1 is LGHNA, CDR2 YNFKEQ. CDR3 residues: CASTQKDAGRRNEQYF. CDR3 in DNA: TGTGCCAGCACCCAAAAAGACGCGGGGAGGAGGAACGAGCAGTACTTC.

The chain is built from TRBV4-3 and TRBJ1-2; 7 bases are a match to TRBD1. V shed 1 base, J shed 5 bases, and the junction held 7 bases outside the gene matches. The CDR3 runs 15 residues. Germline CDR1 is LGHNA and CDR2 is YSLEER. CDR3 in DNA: TGCGCCAGCAGCCAAGGAGATACAGGGGTTTATGGCTACACCTTC. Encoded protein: CASSQGDTGVYGYTF.

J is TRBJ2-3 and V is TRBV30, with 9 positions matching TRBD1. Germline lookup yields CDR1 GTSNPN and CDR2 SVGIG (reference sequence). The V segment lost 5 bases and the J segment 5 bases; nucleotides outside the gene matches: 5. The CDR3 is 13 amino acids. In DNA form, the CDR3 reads TGTGCCTGGGACAGGGGGTCCAGAGATACGCAGTATTTT. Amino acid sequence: CAWDRGSRDTQYF.